The rows below give T cell receptor beta chains drawn from one sample of a study of T cell changes during pregnancy in multiple sclerosis. TCRdb keeps only in-frame clones here, not all; method: immunoSEQ multiplex PCR. The table lists about 59,000 clones, roughly 91% of them singletons, with 1.3% in the top ten. The material sequenced was peripheral blood, taken in the second trimester of pregnancy. The receptors were gathered from a female donor with multiple sclerosis, enrolled in a pregnancy study. CDR3s include the opening cysteine and the closing phenylalanine or tryptophan. A D gene is named only where the DNA matches it firmly. Expanded clones get a size class; other rows say once, few or many, or leave the size out.

D: TRBD1; size: -; J: TRBJ1-1; V: TRBV5-1; CDR3: CASSLAPQGYEAFF; DNA: TGCGCCAGCAGCTTGGCCCCACAGGGGTATGAAGCTTTCTTT
D: TRBD2; size: -; J: TRBJ2-1; V: TRBV7-3; CDR3: CASSPASSAGEYNEQFF; DNA: TGTGCCAGCAGCCCCGCCTCCTCAGCGGGGGAATACAATGAGCAGTTCTTC
D: TRBD1; size: -; J: TRBJ1-4; V: TRBV7-9; CDR3: CASSWGTGESEKLFF; DNA: TGTGCCAGCAGCTGGGGGACAGGGGAAAGTGAAAAACTGTTTTTT
D: -; size: few; J: TRBJ1-1; V: TRBV18; CDR3: CASSLTRGSNTEAFF; DNA: TGTGCCAGCTCACTCACCAGGGGTTCCAACACTGAAGCTTTCTTT
D: -; size: -; J: TRBJ2-2; V: TRBV7-3; CDR3: CASSLGNTGELFF; DNA: TGTGCCAGCAGCTTAGGCAACACCGGGGAGCTGTTTTTT
D: -; size: -; J: TRBJ2-7; V: TRBV5-1; CDR3: CASSLELSYEQYF; DNA: TGCGCCAGCAGCTTGGAATTGTCATACGAGCAGTACTTC
D: -; size: -; J: TRBJ1-2; V: TRBV5-5; CDR3: CASSLEAGTPYGYTF; DNA: TGTGCCAGCAGCTTGGAGGCAGGCACTCCCTATGGCTACACCTTC
D: TRBD1; size: -; J: TRBJ1-1; V: TRBV5-1; CDR3: CASSLLRTGGTEAFF; DNA: TGCGCCAGCAGCTTGCTGCGGACAGGTGGGACTGAAGCTTTCTTT
D: -; size: -; J: TRBJ2-5; V: TRBV10-2; CDR3: CASSEPGEETQYF; DNA: TGCGCCAGCAGTGAGCCGGGGGAAGAGACCCAGTACTTC
D: TRBD1; size: few; J: TRBJ2-2; V: TRBV7-9; CDR3: CASSFTTGRKAGELFF; DNA: TGTGCCAGCAGCTTTACGACAGGGCGCAAGGCCGGGGAGCTGTTTTTT
D: TRBD1; size: -; J: TRBJ1-3; V: TRBV5-1; CDR3: CASSLGQGLDTIYF; DNA: TGCGCCAGCAGCTTGGGACAGGGTCTTGACACCATATATTTT
D: -; size: -; J: TRBJ1-1; V: TRBV10-1; CDR3: CARQSSNLPNTEAFF; DNA: TGCGCCCGTCAATCGAGTAACCTCCCGAACACTGAAGCTTTCTTT
D: TRBD1; size: -; J: TRBJ1-1; V: TRBV6-5; CDR3: CASSRTGTEAFF; DNA: TGTGCCAGCAGCCGGACAGGGACTGAAGCTTTCTTT